One sample yielded the 18 T cell receptor beta chains listed below, sequenced in a study of blood T cell repertoires in COVID-19. Sequenced by immunoSEQ multiplex PCR; TCRdb stores in-frame clones only, minus some. This table holds roughly 40,000 clones, about 78% found once. Material: peripheral blood. All receptors derive from a man aged 70-80 years with active or convalescent COVID-19.

The chain employs TRBV6-5 and TRBJ2-7; D possibly corresponds to TRBD1 (6 bases). This CDR3 is 14 amino acids long. Deletions cut 3 bases from V and 5 bases from J, with 14 bases between. Germline V CDR1 and CDR2: MNHEY, SVGAGI. In DNA, the CDR3 is TGTGCCAGCAGTTATGGTCAGGGGTTAGACGAGCAGTACTTC. Its translation is CASSYGQGLDEQYF.

V and J are TRBV12-3 or TRBV12-4 and TRBJ1-1; D gene unclear. Trimming left V 7 bases short and J 5 bases short, with 14 bases between. The CDR3 extends over 13 amino acids. For the CDR3, the DNA is TGTGCCAGCATATCTCAGGTTGGGACTGAAGCTTTCTTT. It yields the protein CASISQVGTEAFF.

The J gene is TRBJ1-2, the V gene TRBV29-1; D is possibly TRBD1 (5 bases). The germline V and J ends were trimmed by 0 bases and 4 bases, with 9 bases remaining between them. The CDR3 has 13 residues. The V gene's germline CDR1 is SQVTM and CDR2 ANQGSEA. CDR3 DNA: TGCAGCGTTGAAGAGACAGATCTCTATGGCTACACCTTC. Its protein product is CSVEETDLYGYTF.

This chain joins TRBV12-3 or TRBV12-4 and TRBJ1-5; the D gene is possibly TRBD1 (5 bases). The CDR3 extends over 13 amino acids. The V gene lost 8 bases and the J gene lost 4 bases, with 12 bases spanning the gap. CDR3 sequence reads: CASCRQRNQPQHF. DNA of the CDR3: TGTGCCAGCTGCCGACAGAGGAATCAGCCCCAGCATTTT.

The chain is built from TRBV6-2 or TRBV6-3 and TRBJ1-5, with a tentative D call TRBD1 (6 bases). CDR3 length: 16 amino acids. Germline V gene sequence: CDR1 MNHEY, CDR2 SVGEGT. The V and J ends lost 6 bases and 7 bases respectively, with 22 bases between them. Here the CDR3 DNA reads TGTGCCAGCAGCCGGGCCGAATTTCAGGGGAGACAGCCCCAGCATTTT. This translates into CASSRAEFQGRQPQHF.

The rearrangement links TRBV28 to TRBJ2-7; TRBD1 agrees at 10 bases. This CDR3 spans 12 amino acids. Germline V CDR1 and CDR2: MDHEN, SYDVKM. J lost 9 bases, V lost 6 bases, and 5 bases had no gene match. CDR3 sequence reads: CASSRTGGWQYF. DNA of the CDR3: TGTGCCAGCAGCCGGACAGGGGGTTGGCAGTACTTC.

This chain joins TRBV28 and TRBJ2-1, with 9 bases fitting TRBD2. Germline loops: CDR1 MDHEN, CDR2 SYDVKM. The CDR3 consists of 16 residues. The junction had 10 bases not matched to a gene; V was cut back by 3 bases and J by 7 bases. The CDR3 sequence: CASSFRIAGVKNEQFF. For the CDR3, the DNA is TGTGCCAGCAGTTTTCGTATAGCGGGGGTCAAGAATGAGCAGTTCTTC.

This rearrangement joins TRBV5-4 to TRBJ2-7; a possible D gene is TRBD2 (6 bases). The CDR3 is 15 amino acids. Trimming left V 5 bases short and J 5 bases short, with 20 bases between. CDR1 and CDR2 (germline): SGHNT, YYREEE (reference sequence). The CDR3 is CASRSPGLPVHEQYF. Here the CDR3 DNA reads TGTGCCAGCAGATCCCCGGGACTTCCCGTCCACGAGCAGTACTTC.

J is TRBJ2-4 and V is TRBV19; the D gene is possibly TRBD2 (6 bases). Germline CDR1 reads LNHDA; CDR2 reads SQIVND (reference sequence). The ends were cut back, 3 bases at V and 2 bases at J, with 8 bases in the middle. The CDR3 extends over 14 amino acids. Here the CDR3 DNA reads TGTGCCAGTAGTATTGGGGGGACCAAAAACATTCAGTACTTC. Protein product: CASSIGGTKNIQYF.

The chain recombines TRBV29-1 with TRBJ2-7; 7 bases match TRBD1. The CDR3 consists of 17 residues. Germline CDR1 is SQVTM and CDR2 is ANQGSEA. Trimming took 0 bases from V and 0 from J; bases not matched to a gene: 11. This CDR3 reads CSVEEPGQYPVSYEQYF. The CDR3 region has the DNA TGCAGCGTTGAAGAACCGGGACAGTATCCAGTCTCCTACGAGCAGTACTTC.

The chain carries TRBV6-5 and TRBJ1-2, with 7 bases identical to TRBD1. With V trimmed by 10 bases and J by 3 bases, 8 bases remained unmatched. Germline loops: CDR1 MNHEY, CDR2 SVGAGI. The CDR3 has 13 amino acids. The DNA of the CDR3 is TGTGCCATAGACAGGGACGGGGACTATGGCTACACCTTC. It yields the protein CAIDRDGDYGYTF.

The rearrangement joins TRBV30 to TRBJ1-6, with D tentatively TRBD1 (6 bases). In germline, CDR1 is GTSNPN, CDR2 SVGIG (reference sequence). Trimming removed 0 bases from V and 7 bases from J, with 13 bases in between. The CDR3 has 15 amino acids. The chain's CDR3 is CAWSVQSGANSPLHF. The CDR3, as DNA: TGTGCCTGGAGTGTACAATCAGGGGCAAATTCACCCCTCCACTTT.

The chain uses TRBV5-1 and TRBJ1-3; D call uncertain. This CDR3 contains 14 residues. CDR1 and CDR2 (germline): SGHRS, YFSETQ. Trimming removed 0 bases from V and 1 base from J, with 5 bases in between. CDR3 protein: CASSLDRSGNTIYF. The CDR3 nucleotides read TGCGCCAGCAGCTTGGACCGGTCTGGAAACACCATATATTTT.

This chain's CDR3 is CATSPRQVYNEQFF. CDR3 sequence (DNA): TGTGCCACTTCCCCCCGACAGGTCTACAATGAGCAGTTCTTC. V is TRBV28 and J is TRBJ2-1; possibly TRBD1 for D (6 bases). Germline CDR1 and CDR2: MDHEN and SYDVKM. Trimming pared 10 bases from V and 3 bases from J, leaving 16 bases between. CDR3 length equals 14 residues.

V and J are TRBV5-4 and TRBJ1-2; TRBD1 is a possible D gene (5 bases). CDR1 is SGHNT, CDR2 YYREEE, per germline (reference sequence). Trimming took off 4 bases at V and 3 bases at J, with 13 bases between the two ends. This CDR3 spans 14 amino acids. The CDR3 sequence is CASSVFGGDYGYTF. Here the CDR3 DNA reads TGTGCCAGCAGCGTATTCGGGGGGGACTATGGCTACACCTTC.

This clone appeared once. This chain links TRBV29-1 with TRBJ1-1, with D possibly matching TRBD1 (6 bases). The V end lost 7 bases, the J end lost 1 base, and 10 bases lay between the germline ends. Germline V gene sequence: CDR1 SQVTM, CDR2 ANQGSEA. The CDR3 loop spans 12 amino acids. This chain's CDR3 is CSGDRQNTEAFF. CDR3 nucleotides: TGCAGCGGTGACAGGCAGAACACTGAAGCTTTCTTT.

This clone was seen just once. The CDR3 DNA follows: TGTGCCACCAGTGCCGCACAGGGTTCTGAAGCTTTCTTT. This gives the protein CATSAAQGSEAFF. This chain joins TRBV24-1 and TRBJ1-1; D is possibly TRBD1 (6 bases). Trimming left V 5 bases short and J 6 bases short, with 12 bases between. CDR1 is KGHDR, CDR2 SFDVKD, per germline. This CDR3 region has 13 residues.

V is TRBV11-3 and J is TRBJ2-7; D remains unclear. CDR3 length: 15 amino acids. Trimming pared 2 bases from V and 6 bases from J, leaving 17 bases between. The germline gives CDR1 SGHNT, CDR2 YENEEA. The CDR3 here is CASSLFAENSPEQYF. The CDR3 nucleotides read TGTGCCAGCAGCTTATTTGCGGAGAATAGTCCCGAGCAGTACTTC.